This T cell receptor (beta chain) was recorded in a study of STAT5B mutations in CD4+ large granular lymphocyte leukemia (dated by TCRdb to the early 2020s). Study-level background: Among healthy controls, the CDR3 'QG' motif was associated with a particular HLA allele. TCRbeta repertoires of CD4+ T-cell large granular lymphocyte leukemia patients were compared with those of healthy blood donors. The purity of purified fractions was confirmed by flow cytometry on FACSCanto II or FACSVerse to exceed 95% among lymphocytes. Broad study findings and their caveats: TRBV06-family usage was enriched among the top patient clones (8/27) compared with healthy controls (2/35). The data were not HLA-matched, and the relatively small sample size could explain the higher clonality seen in CD4+ compared with CD8+ T-LGLL. Each patient's main leukemic clonotypes were private, but around 27% of these clonotypes showed up at low frequency in the non-leukemic repertoires of other patients. CD4-sorted patient repertoires appeared more clonal than healthy CD4+ repertoires, and this difference persisted after removing the putative leukemic clones.

The immunoSEQ assay at survey resolution was used to sequence TCRbeta rearrangements from genomic DNA. The paper's data handling went like this. In the TCR sequencing data, the lowest productive clonotype frequency that could be detected was 2.59 x 10-5. Only productive TCRbeta rearrangements, meaning sequences that were complete and in-frame, were kept for the analyses. Sample clonality was computed as Simpson clonality in the immunoSEQ Analyzer version 3.0. Based on frequency, clones were grouped as very rare, small, medium, large (1-20%) or hyperexpanded (>20%). OLGA 1.2.3 estimated generation probabilities, VDJtools produced V-gene circos plots, VDJdb was queried for specificities, and GLIPH identified CDR3 motifs. TCRdb retrieved this table from immuneACCESS and kept in-frame rearrangements only. Not all clones are present; in checked studies, unresolved V genes account for under half, and no reason is known for the remainder. V, J and clone size are those of that table, while D and trimming were read from the DNA. Present in this sample are about 30,000 clones, more than 65% of which were seen just once. The ten largest clones capture approximately 2.1% of the sample.

For this clone: The antigen it recognizes is unknown. Nothing much larger sits one base from this clone, and base qualities are not available.

Reading from cysteine to phenylalanine, the CDR3 counts 17 amino acids. The CDR3 DNA has 51 bases and is translated from base 1. Clipping removes 2 bases from V and 7 bases from J, with 17 as the unmatched junction base count. For CDR1 and CDR2, the germline V gene (reference sequence) lists GTSNPN and SVGIG. Buffy coats from 37 blood donors, supplied by the Finnish Red Cross blood service, were used as healthy controls. All TCR-sequenced material derived from peripheral blood: patient blood samples and healthy donor buffy coats. Ficoll-Hypaque gradient centrifugation was used to isolate peripheral blood mononuclear cells. For the healthy controls, CD4+ cells were obtained from buffy coats by magnetic purification. Genomic DNA was extracted with the Gentra Puregene Cell and Tissue kit and quantified on a Qubit 2.0 fluorometer.

Sequenced input: CD4+ T cells from blood buffy coats. The rearrangement combines TRBV30 with TRBJ1-2; TRBD1 matches 9 bases in the middle. The TCR was taken from a human donor in good health. The nucleotide sequence is given as TGTGCCTGGAGTATAGACAGGGGGGTACCGAGTATGGCTGGCTACACCTTC. This is translated as CAWSIDRGVPSMAGYTF.